The rows below give T cell receptor beta chains drawn from one sample of a study of blood T cell repertoires in COVID-19. This table comes from immunoSEQ multiplex PCR, and its TCRdb copy is limited to in-frame clones, with some not included. Of a few hundred thousand clones listed, around nine tenths were seen once; the top ten hold under 0.95%. The material sequenced was peripheral blood. These receptors all stem from a man aged 25 to 45 with acute or convalescent COVID-19. Each CDR3 is given with its conserved first and last residue. A D gene is named only where the DNA matches it firmly. A row's size may be missing; if present it is once, few, many or a size class.

d_gene,abundance,v_gene,j_gene,CDR3aa,CDR3nt
.,.,TRBV5-4,TRBJ2-5,CASSSRAAWLDRKETQYF,TGTGCCAGCAGCTCCCGTGCGGCCTGGCTGGACAGAAAAGAGACCCAGTACTTC
TRBD1,.,TRBV5-4,TRBJ1-2,CASTDSQGVGYGYTF,TGTGCCAGCACCGACTCTCAGGGGGTAGGCTATGGCTACACCTTC
TRBD2,.,TRBV2,TRBJ2-2,CASSRSGGYTGELFF,TGTGCCAGCAGCCGTAGCGGGGGGTACACCGGGGAGCTGTTTTTT
.,.,TRBV29-1,TRBJ2-6,CSVEVQAGANVLTF,TGCAGCGTTGAAGTACAGGCTGGGGCCAACGTCCTGACTTTC
.,.,TRBV28,TRBJ1-5,CASRTATGVNQPQHF,TGTGCCAGCAGGACGGCGACAGGCGTCAATCAGCCCCAGCATTTT
TRBD1,once,TRBV4-2,TRBJ2-7,CASSHPGQGSDEQYF,TGTGCCAGCAGCCATCCCGGACAGGGATCGGACGAGCAGTACTTC
TRBD1,.,TRBV4-1,TRBJ1-5,CASSPGQTEIGQPQHF,TGCGCCAGCAGCCCGGGACAGACGGAAATCGGTCAGCCCCAGCATTTT
.,.,TRBV21-1,TRBJ1-2,CASSTFPGGAYGYTF,TGTGCCAGCAGCACCTTCCCGGGGGGCGCTTATGGCTACACCTTC
TRBD1,.,TRBV12-5,TRBJ2-7,CASGLGQHFSYEQYF,TGTGCTAGTGGTCTGGGACAGCATTTCTCCTACGAGCAGTACTTC
.,.,TRBV5-6,TRBJ1-4,CASRNRLEEKLFF,TGTGCCAGCAGGAACAGGTTAGAGGAAAAACTGTTTTTT
TRBD1,.,TRBV5-6,TRBJ2-7,CASSADRGPSYEQYF,TGTGCCAGCAGCGCTGACAGGGGGCCTTCCTACGAGCAGTACTTC
TRBD2,.,TRBV7-3,TRBJ2-1,CASSFVAGGTYNEQFF,TGTGCCAGCAGCTTTGTAGCGGGAGGAACCTACAATGAGCAGTTCTTC
TRBD2,.,TRBV30,TRBJ2-1,CAWSNSGGALNEQFF,TGTGCCTGGAGTAATAGCGGGGGGGCTCTCAATGAGCAGTTCTTC
.,.,TRBV4-1,TRBJ2-2,CASSQRAGSNTGELFF,TGCGCCAGCAGCCAGAGGGCGGGAAGTAACACCGGGGAGCTGTTTTTT
.,.,TRBV5-5,TRBJ1-2,CASSLEFRSRGYTF,TGTGCCAGCAGCTTGGAGTTCCGGTCTCGGGGCTACACCTTC
.,.,TRBV7-2,TRBJ1-1,CASSLGRARIGRAFF,TGTGCCAGCAGCTTAGGCAGGGCCCGCATAGGTAGAGCTTTCTTT
.,.,TRBV5-1,TRBJ1-4,CASSLDSHNEKLFF,TGCGCCAGCAGCTTGGACAGTCACAATGAAAAACTGTTTTTT
TRBD1,once,TRBV19,TRBJ1-5,CASTPDRGGNQPQHF,TGTGCCAGTACCCCGGACAGGGGAGGCAATCAGCCCCAGCATTTT
TRBD2,few,TRBV7-3,TRBJ2-1,CASSQSGGNGYNEQFF,TGTGCCAGCAGCCAGAGCGGGGGAAATGGATACAATGAGCAGTTCTTC
TRBD1,.,TRBV18,TRBJ1-4,CASSLGTVNEKLFF,TGTGCCAGCTCACTCGGGACAGTGAATGAAAAACTGTTTTTT
.,once,TRBV19,TRBJ1-2,CASTPRGVNYGYTF,TGTGCCAGTACCCCCAGGGGAGTCAACTATGGCTACACCTTC
.,.,TRBV28,TRBJ2-3,CASRSQLENSYF,TGTGCCAGCAGATCCCAACTAGAAAACTCGTATTTT
TRBD1,.,TRBV19,TRBJ1-4,CASSNTGVIEKLFF,TGTGCCAGTAGTAATACAGGGGTGATCGAAAAACTGTTTTTT
TRBD2,.,TRBV28,TRBJ2-2,CASRAGGTGELFF,TGTGCCAGCAGGGCGGGGGGCACCGGGGAGCTGTTTTTT
TRBD1,once,TRBV6-5,TRBJ1-1,CATLLGGATTEAFF,TGTGCCACCCTACTAGGGGGCGCGACCACTGAAGCTTTCTTT
.,once,TRBV20-1,TRBJ2-7,CSATYEQYF,TGCAGTGCCACCTACGAGCAGTACTTC
.,few,TRBV15,TRBJ2-1,CATSRPLGLYSNEQFF,TGTGCCACCAGCAGACCCCTGGGTTTGTACAGCAATGAGCAGTTCTTC
.,few,TRBV25-1,TRBJ1-4,CASSEFVAGTGWGLFF,TGTGCCAGCAGTGAATTCGTCGCCGGTACAGGGTGGGGACTGTTTTTT
TRBD1,.,TRBV7-2,TRBJ2-2,CASRLGQGNTGELFF,TGTGCCAGCAGACTGGGACAGGGGAACACCGGGGAGCTGTTTTTT
.,.,TRBV6-5,TRBJ1-2,CARSPDIFYGYTF,TGTGCCAGGAGTCCGGACATCTTCTATGGCTACACCTTC
.,.,TRBV28,TRBJ2-5,CAGANRFRETQYF,TGTGCCGGAGCCAACAGGTTTAGAGAGACCCAGTACTTC
TRBD1,.,TRBV11-2,TRBJ1-6,CASSLVRGRNSPLHF,TGTGCCAGCAGCTTAGTCAGGGGGCGGAATTCACCCCTCCACTTT
.,.,TRBV5-6,TRBJ2-3,CASTLSSTDTQYF,TGTGCCAGCACCCTGAGCAGCACAGATACGCAGTATTTT
.,once,TRBV5-8,TRBJ2-3,CASSLVQGNSPGTDTQYF,TGTGCCAGCAGCTTGGTTCAGGGAAACAGCCCGGGCACAGATACGCAGTATTTT
.,.,TRBV19,TRBJ1-6,CASSIGQGPSPLHF,TGTGCCAGTAGTATCGGCCAGGGGCCTTCACCCCTCCACTTT
TRBD1,.,TRBV15,TRBJ2-3,CATSLRQGTDTQYF,TGTGCCACCAGCCTACGACAGGGAACAGATACGCAGTATTTT
.,.,TRBV5-1,TRBJ2-1,CASSLGQRINEQFF,TGCGCCAGCAGCTTGGGACAGAGAATCAATGAGCAGTTCTTC
.,.,TRBV4-2,TRBJ2-5,CASSQKPAEETQYF,TGTGCCAGCAGCCAAAAACCAGCGGAAGAGACCCAGTACTTC
.,few,TRBV5-1,TRBJ1-4,CASSLDPGAREKLFF,TGCGCCAGCAGCTTGGATCCGGGAGCCCGTGAAAAACTGTTTTTT
.,.,TRBV5-1,TRBJ1-1,CASSAVGGFEAFF,TGCGCCAGCAGCGCCGTCGGGGGGTTTGAAGCTTTCTTT
TRBD1,.,TRBV2,TRBJ2-1,CASREARDRVFF,TGTGCCAGCAGGGAAGCCCGGGACAGGGTGTTCTTC
.,.,TRBV27,TRBJ1-2,CASGRGGGYGYTF,TGTGCCAGCGGGAGGGGAGGGGGATATGGCTACACCTTC
.,.,TRBV7-8,TRBJ1-5,CASSLGRGNQPQHF,TGTGCCAGCAGCTTAGGACGCGGGAATCAGCCCCAGCATTTT
.,.,TRBV27,TRBJ1-5,CASSPRVSQPQHF,TGTGCCAGCAGTCCCAGGGTTAGTCAGCCCCAGCATTTT
.,.,TRBV28,TRBJ1-3,CASHGRDSGNTIYF,TGTGCCAGCCACGGGAGGGACTCTGGAAACACCATATATTTT
.,.,TRBV7-8,TRBJ1-5,CASSSDPNQPQHF,TGTGCCAGCAGTTCAGATCCTAATCAGCCCCAGCATTTT
.,.,TRBV30,TRBJ2-1,CAWSASYNEQFF,TGTGCCTGGAGTGCCAGTTACAATGAGCAGTTCTTC
TRBD1,.,TRBV10-2,TRBJ2-7,CASSGQAGPYEQYF,TGCGCCAGCAGCGGACAGGCGGGCCCCTACGAGCAGTACTTC
.,.,TRBV7-9,TRBJ2-2,CASSSRTNTMNTGELFF,TGTGCCAGCAGCTCGAGGACAAACACTATGAACACCGGGGAGCTGTTTTTT
.,.,TRBV7-9,TRBJ1-1,CASRLQVRGSTEAFF,TGTGCCAGCAGACTACAGGTGAGGGGGTCCACTGAAGCTTTCTTT
TRBD2,.,TRBV5-1,TRBJ2-1,CASTALAGGPGEQFF,TGCGCCAGCACCGCTCTAGCGGGAGGGCCAGGGGAGCAGTTCTTC
.,once,TRBV28,TRBJ2-4,CAIETGTAKNIQYF,TGTGCCATCGAAACAGGGACAGCCAAAAACATTCAGTACTTC
.,.,TRBV5-4,TRBJ1-6,CASSFLTVSNSPLHF,TGTGCCAGCAGCTTTCTGACAGTCTCTAATTCACCCCTCCACTTT
.,.,TRBV7-3,TRBJ2-5,CASSPGGRGRETQYF,TGTGCCAGCAGCCCGGGCGGCAGGGGTCGAGAGACCCAGTACTTC
.,.,TRBV5-1,TRBJ1-2,CASSPWTQANYGYTF,TGCGCCAGCAGCCCATGGACACAAGCTAACTATGGCTACACCTTC
.,.,TRBV5-6,TRBJ1-3,CASSFRQLSSGNTIYF,TGTGCCAGCAGCTTCAGACAGCTGAGCTCTGGAAACACCATATATTTT
.,few,TRBV9,TRBJ1-2,CASSVSANYGYTF,TGTGCCAGCAGCGTGTCAGCTAACTATGGCTACACCTTC
TRBD1,once,TRBV14,TRBJ1-2,CASSPRGTAFGYTF,TGTGCCAGCAGCCCCAGGGGGACAGCATTCGGCTACACCTTC
.,once,TRBV6-5,TRBJ2-7,CASSYSRTYEQYF,TGTGCCAGCAGTTACAGTAGAACCTACGAGCAGTACTTC
TRBD1,.,TRBV6-6,TRBJ2-7,CASSVGQGSPYEQYF,TGTGCCAGCAGTGTCGGACAGGGGAGTCCCTACGAGCAGTACTTC